This TCR beta chain was sequenced during a study of technical replicates of blood from several donors. This clone was seen just once. This table comes from immunoSEQ multiplex PCR, and its TCRdb copy is limited to in-frame clones, with some not included. The data hold 95,000 to 100,000 clones, with 90% to 97% observed a single time. The CDR3 has 20 residues. V lost 1 base and J lost 1, with 24 bases in between. The germline CDR1 and CDR2 sequences are SGHDN and FVKESK. The specimen was T cells isolated from PBMCs. The gene calls are TRBV14 and TRBJ2-3, with TRBD1 as a possible D gene (5 bases). This TCR derives from a human donor in good health. CDR3 loop: CASSQVHNPFTGRGTDTQYF. CDR3 nucleotide sequence: TGTGCCAGCAGCCAAGTCCACAATCCCTTTACAGGTAGAGGCACAGATACGCAGTATTTT.